This T cell receptor beta chain was recovered during a study of blood T cells in healthy people across ages. V lost 6 bases and J 1 base, leaving 19 bases between the germline ends. CDR1 is MDHEN and CDR2 is SYDVKM in the germline V gene. This CDR3 has 16 amino acids. A second roughly 7 to 11 cycle PCR used barcoded and J-beta primers. From the 5' RACE reads, TCRdb called clonotypes with MiXCR, one entry per CDR3 protein. The table shows under 2 million distinct CDR3 sequences, with about 35% occurring only once. The material sequenced was blood. The TCR sequence derives from a woman younger than 45 in good health. The chain couples TRBV28 to TRBJ2-7; tentative D call: TRBD1 (6 bases). CDR3: CASRGDDRHKSYEQYF. The CDR3 nucleotides are TGTGCCAGCAGGGGGGATGACAGGCATAAATCCTACGAGCAGTACTTC.